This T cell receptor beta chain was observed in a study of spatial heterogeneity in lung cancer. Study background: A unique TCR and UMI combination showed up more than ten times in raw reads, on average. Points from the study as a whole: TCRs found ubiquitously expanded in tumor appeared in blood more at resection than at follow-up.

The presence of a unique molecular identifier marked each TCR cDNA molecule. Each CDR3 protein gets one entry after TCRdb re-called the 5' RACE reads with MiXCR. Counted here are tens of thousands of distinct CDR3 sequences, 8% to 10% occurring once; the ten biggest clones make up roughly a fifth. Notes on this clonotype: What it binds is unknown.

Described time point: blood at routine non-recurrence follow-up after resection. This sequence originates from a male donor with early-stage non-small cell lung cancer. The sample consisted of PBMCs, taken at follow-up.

The CDR3: CASSQAGADTQYF. CDR3 bases: TGTGCCAGCAGCCAAGCGGGAGCAGATACGCAGTATTTT. The chain couples TRBV14 to TRBJ2-3, with a tentative D call TRBD2 (6 bases). The germline V gene has CDR1 SGHDN and CDR2 FVKESK. The CDR3 sequence is 13 residues long. V was pared by 1 base and J by 4 bases, with 6 bases between.